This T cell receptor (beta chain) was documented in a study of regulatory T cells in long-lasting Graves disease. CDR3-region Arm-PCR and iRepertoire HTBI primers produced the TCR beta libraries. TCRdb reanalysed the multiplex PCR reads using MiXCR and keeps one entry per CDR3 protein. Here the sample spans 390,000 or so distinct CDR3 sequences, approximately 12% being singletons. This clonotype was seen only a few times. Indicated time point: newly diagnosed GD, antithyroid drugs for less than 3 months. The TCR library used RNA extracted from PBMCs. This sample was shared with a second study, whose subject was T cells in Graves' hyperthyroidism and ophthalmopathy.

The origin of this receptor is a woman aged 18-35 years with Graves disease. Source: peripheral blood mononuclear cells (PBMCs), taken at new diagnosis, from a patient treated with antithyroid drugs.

CDR3 protein: CASSAMGGNTGELFF. The CDR3 coding sequence is TGTGCCAGCAGCGCCATGGGCGGGAACACCGGGGAGCTGTTTTTT. The chain recombines TRBV6-1 with TRBJ2-2; no firm D call. The CDR3 totals 15 residues. Trimming removed 6 bases from V and 1 base from J, with 12 bases in between. Germline loops: CDR1 MNHNS, CDR2 SASEGT.